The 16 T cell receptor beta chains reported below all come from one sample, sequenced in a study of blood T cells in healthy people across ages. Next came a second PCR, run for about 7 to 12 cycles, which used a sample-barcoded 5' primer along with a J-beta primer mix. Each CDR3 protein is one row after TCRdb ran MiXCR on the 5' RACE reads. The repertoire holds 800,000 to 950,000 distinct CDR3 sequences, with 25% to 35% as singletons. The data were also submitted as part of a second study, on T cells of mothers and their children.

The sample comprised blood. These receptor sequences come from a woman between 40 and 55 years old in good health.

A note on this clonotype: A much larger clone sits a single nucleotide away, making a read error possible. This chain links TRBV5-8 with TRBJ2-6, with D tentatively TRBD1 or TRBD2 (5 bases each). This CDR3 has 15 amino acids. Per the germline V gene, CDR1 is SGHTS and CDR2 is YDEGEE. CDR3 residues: CASSALDSGANVRTF. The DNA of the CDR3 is TGTGCCAGCAGCGCCTTGGACTCTGGGGCCAACGTCCGGACTTTC. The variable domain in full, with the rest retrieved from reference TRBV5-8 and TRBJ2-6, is EAGVTQSPTHLIKTRGQQATLRCSPISGHTSVYWYQQALGLGLQFLLWYDEGEERNRGNFPPRFSGRQFPNYSSELNVNALELEDSALYLCASSALDSGANVRTFGAGSRLTVL.

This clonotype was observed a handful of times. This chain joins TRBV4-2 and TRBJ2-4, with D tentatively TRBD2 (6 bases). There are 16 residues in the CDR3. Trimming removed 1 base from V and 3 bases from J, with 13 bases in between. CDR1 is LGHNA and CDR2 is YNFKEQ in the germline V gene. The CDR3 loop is CASSQGPGGGKNIQYF. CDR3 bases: TGTGCCAGCAGCCAAGGACCTGGGGGAGGCAAAAACATTCAGTACTTC.

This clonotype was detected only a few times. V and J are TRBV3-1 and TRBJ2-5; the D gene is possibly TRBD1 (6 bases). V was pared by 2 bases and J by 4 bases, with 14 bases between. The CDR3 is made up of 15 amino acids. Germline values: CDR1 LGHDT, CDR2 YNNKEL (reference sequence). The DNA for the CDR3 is TGTGCCAGCAGCCAAAACCCCCAGGGGCCAGAGACCCAGTACTTC. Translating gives CASSQNPQGPETQYF.

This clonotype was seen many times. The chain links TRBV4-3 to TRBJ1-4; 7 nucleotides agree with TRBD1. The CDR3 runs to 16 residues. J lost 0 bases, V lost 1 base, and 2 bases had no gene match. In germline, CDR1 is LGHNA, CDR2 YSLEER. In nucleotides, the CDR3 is TGCGCCAGCAGCCAAGGGCAGGGGGCAACTAATGAAAAACTGTTTTTT. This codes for CASSQGQGATNEKLFF.

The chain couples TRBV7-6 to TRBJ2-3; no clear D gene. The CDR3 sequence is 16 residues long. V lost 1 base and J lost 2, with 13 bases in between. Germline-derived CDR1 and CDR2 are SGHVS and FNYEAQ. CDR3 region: CASSLGTGLITDTQYF. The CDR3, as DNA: TGTGCCAGCAGCTTAGGAACTGGGCTCATCACAGATACGCAGTATTTT.

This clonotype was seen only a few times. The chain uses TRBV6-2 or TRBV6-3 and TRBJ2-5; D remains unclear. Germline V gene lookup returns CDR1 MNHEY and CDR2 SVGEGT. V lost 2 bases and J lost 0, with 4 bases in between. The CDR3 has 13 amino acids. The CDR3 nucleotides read TGTGCCAGCAGTTACGAACACCAAGAGACCCAGTACTTC. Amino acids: CASSYEHQETQYF.

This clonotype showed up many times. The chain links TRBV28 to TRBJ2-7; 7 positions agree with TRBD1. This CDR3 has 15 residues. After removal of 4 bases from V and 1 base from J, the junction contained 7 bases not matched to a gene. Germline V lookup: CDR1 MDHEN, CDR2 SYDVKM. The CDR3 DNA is TGTGCCAGCAGTTCTGGACAGGTCGGGTCCTACGAGCAGTACTTC. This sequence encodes CASSSGQVGSYEQYF.

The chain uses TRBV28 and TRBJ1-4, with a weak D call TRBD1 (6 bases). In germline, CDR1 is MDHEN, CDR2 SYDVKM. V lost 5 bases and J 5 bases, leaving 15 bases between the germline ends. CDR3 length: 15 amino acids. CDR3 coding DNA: TGTGCCAGCAGTCCAGCCGGGACAAGCAATGAAAAACTGTTTTTT. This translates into CASSPAGTSNEKLFF.

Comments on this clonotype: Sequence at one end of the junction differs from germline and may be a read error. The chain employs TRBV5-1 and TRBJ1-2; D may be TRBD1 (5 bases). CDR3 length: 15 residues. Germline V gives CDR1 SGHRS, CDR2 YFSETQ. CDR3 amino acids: CAGSLADSTNYGYTF. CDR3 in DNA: TGCGCCGGCAGCTTGGCCGACAGTACTAACTATGGCTACACCTTC.

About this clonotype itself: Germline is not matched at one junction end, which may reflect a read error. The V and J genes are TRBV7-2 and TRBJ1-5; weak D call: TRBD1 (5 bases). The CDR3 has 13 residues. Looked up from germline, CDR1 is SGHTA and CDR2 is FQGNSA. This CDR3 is CVSSSAGNRPQHF. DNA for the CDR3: TGTGTCAGCAGCTCGGCAGGGAATCGGCCCCAGCATTTT.

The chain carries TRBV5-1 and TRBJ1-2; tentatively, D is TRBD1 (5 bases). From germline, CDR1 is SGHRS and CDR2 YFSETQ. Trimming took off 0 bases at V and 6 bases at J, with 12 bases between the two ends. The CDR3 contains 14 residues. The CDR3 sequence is CASSLVEGMDGYTF. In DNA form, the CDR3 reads TGCGCCAGCAGCTTGGTTGAGGGGATGGATGGCTACACCTTC.

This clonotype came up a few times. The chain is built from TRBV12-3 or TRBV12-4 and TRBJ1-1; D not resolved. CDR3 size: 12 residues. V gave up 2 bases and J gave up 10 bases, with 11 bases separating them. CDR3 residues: CASSLSSGVAFF. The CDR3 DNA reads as TGTGCCAGCAGTTTATCTTCAGGTGTAGCTTTCTTT.

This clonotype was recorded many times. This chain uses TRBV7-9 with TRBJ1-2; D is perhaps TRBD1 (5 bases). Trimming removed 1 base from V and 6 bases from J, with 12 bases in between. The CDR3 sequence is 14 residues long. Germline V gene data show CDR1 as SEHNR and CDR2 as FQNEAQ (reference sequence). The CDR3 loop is CASSLGYGTNGYTF. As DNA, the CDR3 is TGTGCCAGCAGCTTAGGGTACGGGACTAATGGCTACACCTTC.

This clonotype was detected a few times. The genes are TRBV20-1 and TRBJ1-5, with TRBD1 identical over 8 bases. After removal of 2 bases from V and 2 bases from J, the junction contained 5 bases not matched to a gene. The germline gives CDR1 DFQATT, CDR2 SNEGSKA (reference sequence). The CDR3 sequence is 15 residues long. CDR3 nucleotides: TGCAGTGCTAGAACCGGGACAGGCCGCAATCAGCCCCAGCATTTT. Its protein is CSARTGTGRNQPQHF.

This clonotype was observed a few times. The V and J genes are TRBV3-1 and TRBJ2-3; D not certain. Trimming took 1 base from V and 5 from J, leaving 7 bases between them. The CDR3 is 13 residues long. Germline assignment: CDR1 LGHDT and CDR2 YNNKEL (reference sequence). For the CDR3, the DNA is TGTGCCAGCAGCCAAGGTTATTTAGATACGCAGTATTTT. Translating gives CASSQGYLDTQYF.

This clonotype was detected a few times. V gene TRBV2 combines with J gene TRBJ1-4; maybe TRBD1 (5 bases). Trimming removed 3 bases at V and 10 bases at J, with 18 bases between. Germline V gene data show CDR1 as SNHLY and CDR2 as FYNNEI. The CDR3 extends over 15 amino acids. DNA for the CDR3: TGTGCCAGCAGTGAGGATCGGCAGGGTAGTCGAAAACTGTTTTTT. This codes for CASSEDRQGSRKLFF.